This TCR beta chain was captured in a study of blood T cell repertoires in COVID-19 (dated by TCRdb to 2018 to 2021). The study in broad terms: Samples covering the acute and convalescent phases of COVID-19 were provided by collaborators in the United States, Italy and Spain. The dataset comprised deeply sampled blood TCRbeta repertoires from subjects exposed to, actively infected with, or recovered from COVID-19. Where HLA class I and class II types were available, the types were taken from metadata supplied by the sample provider, not from assay-based typing. The samples were drawn from two sources: the first 160 participants of the ongoing ImmuneRACE study, and over 950 subjects contributed by 6 global collaborators. The repertoires were made available in a free public database intended to serve as a resource for research on the immune response to SARS-CoV-2. The material from the prospective study consisted of cDNA or gDNA derived from T cells, B-cell-depleted T cells, or PBMCs. Nearly every sample came with metadata listing a de-identified subject ID, COVID-19 status, age in years and sex.

V is reduced by 7 bases and J by 9 bases, leaving a spacing of 16 bases between them. Measured from the cysteine to the phenylalanine, the CDR3 is 13 residues long. The only DNA kept is the CDR3, 39 bases in frame from the first base. TCRbeta CDR3 regions were amplified from genomic DNA by means of the immunoSEQ Assay, a bias-controlled multiplex PCR. In the source study's methods: The number of nucleated cells in each sample was estimated by amplification of reference gene primers within the assay. Sequence reads were collapsed and filtered to measure the absolute abundance of every unique TCRbeta CDR3 rearrangement. For each sample, productive Simpson clonality was calculated by taking the square root of Simpson's diversity index across productive rearrangements. This is the immuneACCESS table as TCRdb keeps it, with only in-frame sequences that have V and J called. A part of the clones is gone; compared with another copy, unresolved V genes explain less than half, and the rest is unexplained. V and J calls and clone size are copied from that table; D and trimming were computed from the DNA. A total of roughly 120,000 clones appear in this sample, around 91% of them only once. Under 4.5% of the sample is in the top ten clones.

One collaborating source in Seattle enrolled patients while the patients were actively infected and followed the patients over time throughout the course of disease. Each collaborating institution followed its own protocols to collect whole blood in K2EDTA tubes. For TCRbeta analysis, collaborators shipped samples in one of three forms: frozen whole blood, isolated PBMCs, or DNA extracted from either of those sample types. On this clone: Its specific antigen is unknown. It has no much larger one-base neighbor in the sample; base qualities were not kept.

What the study reported, not specific to this receptor: Clinical and demographic metadata were provided uncurated, with the amount varying by source and participant.

Input material: peripheral blood. The clonotype originates from a woman aged 55-69 years with COVID-19, enrolled during active disease. The chain is encoded by TRBV12-3 or TRBV12-4 joined to TRBJ2-4; the D segment could be TRBD1, given 5 matching bases. The CDR3 in this case is CASNPSTRGIQYF. At the DNA level, the sequence is TGTGCCAGCAATCCCTCCACAAGGGGCATTCAGTACTTC.